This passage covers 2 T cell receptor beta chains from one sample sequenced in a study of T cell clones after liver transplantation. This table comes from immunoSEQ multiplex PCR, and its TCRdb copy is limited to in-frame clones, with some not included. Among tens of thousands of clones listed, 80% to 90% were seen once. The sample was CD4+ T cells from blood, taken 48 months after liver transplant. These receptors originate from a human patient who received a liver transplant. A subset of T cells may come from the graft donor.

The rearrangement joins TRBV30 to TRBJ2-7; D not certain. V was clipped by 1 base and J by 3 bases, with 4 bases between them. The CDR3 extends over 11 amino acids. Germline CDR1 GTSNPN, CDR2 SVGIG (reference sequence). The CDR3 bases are TGTGCCTGGAGTGGGTACTACGAGCAGTACTTC. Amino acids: CAWSGYYEQYF.

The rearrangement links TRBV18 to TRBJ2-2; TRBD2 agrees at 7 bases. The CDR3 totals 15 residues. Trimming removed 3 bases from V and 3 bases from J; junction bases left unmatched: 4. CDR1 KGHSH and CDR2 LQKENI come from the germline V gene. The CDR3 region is CASSPSLADTGELFF. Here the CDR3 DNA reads TGTGCCAGCTCACCCAGTCTAGCGGACACCGGGGAGCTGTTTTTT.